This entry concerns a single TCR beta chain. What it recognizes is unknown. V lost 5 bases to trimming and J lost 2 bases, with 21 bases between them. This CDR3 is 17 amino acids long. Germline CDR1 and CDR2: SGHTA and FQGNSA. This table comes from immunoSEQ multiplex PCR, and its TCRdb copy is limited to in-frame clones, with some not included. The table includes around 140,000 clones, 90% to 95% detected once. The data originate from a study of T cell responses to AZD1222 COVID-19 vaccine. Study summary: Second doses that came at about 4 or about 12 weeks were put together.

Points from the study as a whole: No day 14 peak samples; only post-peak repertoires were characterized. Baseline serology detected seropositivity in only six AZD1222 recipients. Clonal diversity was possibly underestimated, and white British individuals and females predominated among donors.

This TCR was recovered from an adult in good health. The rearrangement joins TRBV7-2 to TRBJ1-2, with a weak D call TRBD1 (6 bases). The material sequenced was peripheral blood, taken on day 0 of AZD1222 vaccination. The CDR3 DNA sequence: TGTGCCAGCAGCCCCGACGGGACACCTTTATCGAACTATGGCTACACCTTC. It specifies CASSPDGTPLSNYGYTF.